The sequence of this TCR beta chain was determined in a study of blood T cell repertoires in COVID-19. About the research overall: Material from acute and convalescent COVID-19 was sourced from the United States, Italy and Spain.

Sequenced by immunoSEQ multiplex PCR; TCRdb stores in-frame clones only, minus some. The table has around 95,000 clones, around 90% seen once; the top ten hold 5%. Trimming stripped 4 bases from V and 3 bases from J, with 9 bases between. The CDR3 covers 13 residues. Germline V gene data show CDR1 as KGHSH and CDR2 as LQKENI. Sequencing used peripheral blood. The J gene is TRBJ1-2, the V gene TRBV18, with TRBD1 as a possible D gene (5 bases). This clonotype was obtained from a human donor in a cohort sampled during active COVID-19. The CDR3: CASSLGADYGYTF. CDR3 coding DNA: TGTGCCAGCTCACTTGGGGCGGACTATGGCTACACCTTC. Drawing the rest from reference TRBV18 and TRBJ1-2, the complete variable domain is NAGVMQNPRHLVRRRGQEARLRCSPMKGHSHVYWYRQLPEEGLKFMVYLQKENIIDESGMPKERFSAEFPKEGPSILRIQQVVRGDSAAYFCASSLGADYGYTFGSGTRLTVV.